The 31 T cell receptor beta chains below were found in one sample sequenced in a study of cytomegalovirus exposure and HLA in healthy donors. Both 60 Vbeta primers and 13 Jbeta primers went into the PCR. TCRdb's table, derived via immunoSEQ multiplex PCR, lists solely in-frame clones and lacks some. The data show about 130,000 clones, with approximately 68% seen just once and 1.5% to 2% held by the top ten. Sample: PBMCs. The receptors come from a man aged 25 to 40 in good health and CMV-seropositive.

The V gene is TRBV19, the J gene TRBJ2-7; D is unresolved. The CDR3 loop spans 14 amino acids. V lost 3 bases to trimming and J lost 1 base, with 10 bases between them. The V gene's germline CDR1 is LNHDA and CDR2 SQIVND (reference sequence). CDR3 bases: TGTGCCAGTAGTATGCAGGCACTTTCCTACGAGCAGTACTTC. Translating it yields CASSMQALSYEQYF. Variable domain in full (rest from reference TRBV19 and TRBJ2-7): DGGITQSPKYLFRKEGQNVTLSCEQNLNHDAMYWYRQDPGQGLRLIYYSQIVNDFQKGDIAEGYSVSREKKESFPLTVTSAQKNPTAFYLCASSMQALSYEQYFGPGTRLTVT.

This clone has only a few counts. The chain joins TRBV18 to TRBJ1-1; D unclear. The germline CDR1 and CDR2 sequences are KGHSH and LQKENI. CDR3 length equals 13 residues. Between the trimmed V and J ends, which lost 2 bases and 4 bases, there was a span of 8 bases. This chain's CDR3 is CASSPGQATEAFF. The CDR3 nucleotides are TGTGCCAGCTCACCAGGGCAGGCCACTGAAGCTTTCTTT.

V is TRBV7-9 and J is TRBJ1-5; D is possibly TRBD1 (6 bases). Trimming pared 4 bases from V and 1 base from J, leaving 11 bases between. The CDR3 consists of 15 residues. The germline V gene encodes CDR1 SEHNR and CDR2 FQNEAQ (reference sequence). The DNA of the CDR3 is TGTGCCAGCAGCTCTTCAGGACAGAGCAATCAGCCCCAGCATTTT. Its protein product is CASSSSGQSNQPQHF.

The rearrangement joins TRBV10-3 to TRBJ2-7; 7 bases line up with TRBD2. The CDR3 covers 16 residues. The trim removed 3 bases at V and 5 bases at J, leaving 13 bases unmatched. The germline V gene has CDR1 ENHRY and CDR2 SYGVKD. The CDR3 coding sequence is TGTGCCATCAGTGATGGGAAGACGGGAGGACGGAACGAGCAGTACTTC. Its protein is CAISDGKTGGRNEQYF.

The gene calls are TRBV5-1 and TRBJ2-1, with 8 positions matching TRBD2. With V trimmed by 4 bases and J by 7 bases, 19 bases remained unmatched. The CDR3 length is 18 residues. The germline CDR1 and CDR2 sequences are SGHRS and YFSETQ. The CDR3 coding sequence is TGCGCCAGCAGCCAAGAACCCCGATCGGCGGGAGGAGGTAATGAGCAGTTCTTC. Translating it yields CASSQEPRSAGGGNEQFF. The whole variable domain, remainder taken from reference TRBV5-1 and TRBJ2-1, is KAGVTQTPRYLIKTRGQQVTLSCSPISGHRSVSWYQQTPGQGLQFLFEYFSETQRNKGNFPGRFSGRQFSNSRSEMNVSTLELGDSALYLCASSQEPRSAGGGNEQFFGPGTRLTVL.

This rearrangement joins TRBV4-2 to TRBJ1-1; D remains ambiguous. The CDR3 spans 16 residues. Trimming cost V 0 bases and J 1 base, with 12 bases left between them. Germline CDR1 and CDR2: LGHNA and YNFKEQ. The CDR3 protein is CASSQDPSGRNTEAFF. The CDR3 DNA reads TGTGCCAGCAGCCAAGACCCATCTGGGAGGAACACTGAAGCTTTCTTT.

This chain links TRBV28 with TRBJ2-7; 8 bases fit TRBD1. The CDR3 loop spans 13 amino acids. With 8 bases clipped from V and 2 bases from J, the junction kept 5 bases outside the gene matches. Germline CDR1 reads MDHEN; CDR2 reads SYDVKM. The CDR3 coding sequence is TGTGCCAGCCTCTTGACAGGGGCCTACGAGCAGTACTTC. This translates into CASLLTGAYEQYF.

CDR3 DNA sequence: TGTGCCAGCATGTGGGGGGTCACCTACGAGCAGTACTTC. Translating it yields CASMWGVTYEQYF. The chain couples TRBV28 to TRBJ2-7, with TRBD2 as a possible D gene (6 bases). Germline lookup yields CDR1 MDHEN and CDR2 SYDVKM. CDR3 length equals 13 residues. V was pared by 7 bases and J by 2 bases, with 12 bases between.

The rearrangement uses TRBV9 and TRBJ2-2; 10 bases map to TRBD2. Germline CDR1 SGDLS, CDR2 YYNGEE. The CDR3 covers 16 residues. The V gene end was trimmed by 0 bases and the J gene end by 5 bases; junction bases not matched to a gene: 4. CDR3 region: CASSVELAGFTGELFF. The CDR3 DNA sequence: TGTGCCAGCAGCGTAGAACTAGCGGGATTTACCGGGGAGCTGTTTTTT.

CDR3 sequence (DNA): TGTGCCATCCGGACAGGGGACACTGAAGCTTTCTTT. Translating gives CAIRTGDTEAFF. The rearrangement links TRBV10-3 to TRBJ1-1, with TRBD1 matching over 9 bases. The CDR3 sequence is 12 residues long. V trimming: 8 bases; J trimming: 3 bases; junction bases outside the gene matches: 1. Germline lookup yields CDR1 ENHRY and CDR2 SYGVKD.

The chain combines TRBV9 with TRBJ2-3; TRBD2 agrees at 13 bases. The CDR3 covers 16 residues. Germline CDR1 SGDLS, CDR2 YYNGEE. The V gene end was trimmed by 3 bases and the J gene end by 5 bases; junction bases not matched to a gene: 6. The CDR3 region is CASSDRLAGGLDTQYF. CDR3 DNA: TGTGCCAGCAGCGACAGACTAGCGGGAGGCCTAGATACGCAGTATTTT. Based on the CDR3 plus reference TRBV9 and TRBJ2-3, the full variable domain is DSGVTQTPKHLITATGQRVTLRCSPRSGDLSVYWYQQSLDQGLQFLIQYYNGEERAKGNILERFSAQQFPDLHSELNLSSLELGDSALYFCASSDRLAGGLDTQYFGPGTRLTVL.

The chain recombines TRBV18 with TRBJ2-1; a possible D gene is TRBD1 (6 bases). V gave up 3 bases and J gave up 8 bases, with 11 bases separating them. The length of the CDR3 is 13 residues. From germline, CDR1 is KGHSH and CDR2 LQKENI. The CDR3 is CASSPSGVDEQFF. Here the CDR3 DNA reads TGTGCCAGCTCACCTTCAGGGGTCGATGAGCAGTTCTTC.

The V call is TRBV2, the J call TRBJ2-3; 8 nucleotides agree with TRBD2. This CDR3 has 12 amino acids. The germline gives CDR1 SNHLY, CDR2 FYNNEI. Trimming at V came to 7 bases and at J to 4 bases, leaving 1 base not matched to a gene. CDR3 coding DNA: TGTGCCAGCACGCGGGGGGCAGATACGCAGTATTTT. It translates to CASTRGADTQYF.

This clone was found a few times. This chain joins TRBV28 and TRBJ2-4, with no clear D. The CDR3 has 12 amino acids. Trimming stripped 3 bases from V and 6 bases from J, with 6 bases between. Germline CDR1 reads MDHEN; CDR2 reads SYDVKM. The CDR3 here is CASSFTGNIQYF. The CDR3 DNA is TGTGCCAGCAGTTTCACGGGAAACATTCAGTACTTC.

This sequence joins TRBV5-1 and TRBJ2-3; tentative D call: TRBD2 (7 bases). CDR1 and CDR2 (germline): SGHRS, YFSETQ. This CDR3 is built from 14 residues. The ends were cut back, 1 base at V and 3 bases at J, with 9 bases in the middle. In nucleotides, the CDR3 is TGCGCCAGCAGCTTGAGCGGGACAACAGATACGCAGTATTTT. It codes for CASSLSGTTDTQYF.

This chain connects TRBV6-4 to TRBJ2-2; no definite D call. There are 14 residues in the CDR3. The V end lost 0 bases, the J end lost 7 bases, and 9 bases lay between the germline ends. The germline V gene encodes CDR1 MRHNA and CDR2 SNTAGT. The chain's CDR3 is CASSDSTGFGELFF. Here the CDR3 DNA reads TGTGCCAGCAGTGACTCGACCGGGTTCGGGGAGCTGTTTTTT.

The chain is built from TRBV7-3 and TRBJ2-7, with D hard to call. The length of the CDR3 is 13 residues. Between the trimmed V and J ends, which lost 5 bases and 3 bases, there was a span of 11 bases. In germline, CDR1 is SGHTA, CDR2 FQGTGA. CDR3 region: CASSLLNDYEQYF. The CDR3 coding sequence is TGTGCCAGCAGCCTACTAAACGACTACGAGCAGTACTTC. Looking up the rest from reference TRBV7-3 and TRBJ2-7 gives the full variable domain: GAGVSQTPSNKVTEKGKYVELRCDPISGHTALYWYRQSLGQGPEFLIYFQGTGAADDSGLPNDRFFAVRPEGSVSTLKIQRTERGDSAVYLCASSLLNDYEQYFGPGTRLTVT.

The V call is TRBV5-5, the J call TRBJ1-4; no clear D. Germline V gene sequence: CDR1 SGHKS, CDR2 YYEKEE (reference sequence). V lost 1 base to trimming and J lost 5 bases, with 9 bases between them. There are 14 residues in the CDR3. The CDR3 DNA is TGTGCCAGCAGCTTGTGGGCCTCAAATGAAAAACTGTTTTTT. Translation gives CASSLWASNEKLFF. Variable domain in full (rest from reference TRBV5-5 and TRBJ1-4): DAGVTQSPTHLIKTRGQQVTLRCSPISGHKSVSWYQQVLGQGPQFIFQYYEKEERGRGNFPDRFSARQFPNYSSELNVNALLLGDSALYLCASSLWASNEKLFFGSGTQLSVL.

The V and J genes are TRBV5-1 and TRBJ2-1; 8 bases are a match to TRBD2. The germline gives CDR1 SGHRS, CDR2 YFSETQ. The CDR3 has 13 amino acids. With V trimmed by 7 bases and J by 10 bases, 10 bases remained unmatched. In DNA, the CDR3 is TGCGCCAGCTCCGTGGCGGGAGGACCCGAGCAGTTCTTC. The encoded protein is CASSVAGGPEQFF. The full variable domain, its missing parts supplied by reference TRBV5-1 and TRBJ2-1, is KAGVTQTPRYLIKTRGQQVTLSCSPISGHRSVSWYQQTPGQGLQFLFEYFSETQRNKGNFPGRFSGRQFSNSRSEMNVSTLELGDSALYLCASSVAGGPEQFFGPGTRLTVL.

This clone was recorded at least ten times. The chain uses TRBV19 and TRBJ2-5; TRBD1 matches 8 bases. V shed 6 bases, J shed 5 bases, and the junction held 8 bases outside the gene matches. The CDR3 loop spans 14 amino acids. The germline V gene has CDR1 LNHDA and CDR2 SQIVND (reference sequence). The CDR3 reads CASSLNRGKETQYF. The CDR3 DNA is TGTGCCAGTAGCCTCAACAGGGGGAAGGAGACCCAGTACTTC.

This clone was seen a few times. The chain has TRBV5-6 and TRBJ2-7; no clear D gene. The germline gives CDR1 SGHDT, CDR2 YYEEEE. CDR3 length: 12 residues. Trimming pared 4 bases from V and 9 bases from J, leaving 14 bases between. CDR3 DNA sequence: TGTGCCAGCAGCCTCGGTAGCCTGTGGCAGTACTTC. It specifies CASSLGSLWQYF.

This clone has just a few counts. J is TRBJ2-7 and V is TRBV21-1; TRBD1 reflects the table's D call only, with no check against the DNA. TRBV21-1 is tagged as a pseudogene. The CDR3 has 15 residues. Written as DNA, the CDR3 is TGTGCCAGCAGCAAAGCAGGGGATTGCGCCTACGAGCAGTACTTC. This encodes CASSKAGDCAYEQYF.

This chain's CDR3 is CASSLDGGNPTDTQYF. For the CDR3, the DNA is TGTGCCAGCAGCCTGGATGGAGGGAACCCCACAGATACGCAGTATTTT. The chain joins TRBV7-3 to TRBJ2-3; weak D call: TRBD2 (6 bases). CDR1 SGHTA and CDR2 FQGTGA come from the germline V gene. The germline V and J ends were trimmed by 5 bases and 2 bases, with 17 bases remaining between them. This CDR3 contains 16 residues. Full variable domain (remainder filled in from reference TRBV7-3 and TRBJ2-3): GAGVSQTPSNKVTEKGKYVELRCDPISGHTALYWYRQSLGQGPEFLIYFQGTGAADDSGLPNDRFFAVRPEGSVSTLKIQRTERGDSAVYLCASSLDGGNPTDTQYFGPGTRLTVL.

In regard to this clone: Compared with germline, one end of the junction differs, possibly owing to a read error. V usage is TRBV7-9 and J usage is TRBJ2-1; tentative D call: TRBD2 (6 bases). CDR1 and CDR2 (germline): SEHNR, FQNEAQ (reference sequence). The CDR3 extends over 16 amino acids. CDR3: CSSSLYMGLKYNEQFF. The CDR3 region has the DNA TGTTCCAGCAGCTTATACATGGGACTGAAATACAATGAGCAGTTCTTC.

The gene calls are TRBV5-1 and TRBJ2-1; D is perhaps TRBD2 (5 bases). The ends were cut back, 4 bases at V and 7 bases at J, with 18 bases in the middle. Germline CDR1 SGHRS, CDR2 YFSETQ. The CDR3 totals 15 residues. The CDR3 reads CASSPTQPGLNEQFF. The CDR3 nucleotides are TGCGCCAGCAGCCCGACTCAGCCGGGGTTGAATGAGCAGTTCTTC.

The rearrangement uses TRBV2 and TRBJ1-5; TRBD1 aligns across 8 bases. The V gene's germline CDR1 is SNHLY and CDR2 FYNNEI. The trim removed 6 bases at V and 6 bases at J, leaving 4 bases unmatched. The CDR3 spans 13 residues. CDR3: CASSLTGGQPQHF. The CDR3 DNA reads TGTGCCAGCAGCCTTACAGGGGGTCAGCCCCAGCATTTT.

The rearrangement links TRBV6-5 to TRBJ1-2; D perhaps matches TRBD1 (5 bases). This CDR3 has 13 residues. Germline V gene lookup returns CDR1 MNHEY and CDR2 SVGAGI. Trimming removed 4 bases from V and 8 bases from J, with 14 bases in between. The CDR3 region is CASSSREEDGYTF. The CDR3 nucleotides read TGTGCCAGCAGTTCCAGGGAGGAGGACGGCTACACCTTC.

The chain joins TRBV7-3 to TRBJ1-5, with D possibly matching TRBD1 (5 bases). Germline V gives CDR1 SGHTA, CDR2 FQGTGA. Trimming stripped 10 bases from V and 0 bases from J, with 13 bases between. The CDR3 consists of 14 residues. The CDR3 nucleotides read TGTGCCATCCAGGGTTGGTATAGCAATCAGCCCCAGCATTTT. It encodes CAIQGWYSNQPQHF.

V gene TRBV6-5 combines with J gene TRBJ1-2; possible D gene TRBD1, 6 bases. Per the germline V gene, CDR1 is MNHEY and CDR2 is SVGAGI. The ends were cut back, 2 bases at V and 6 bases at J, with 13 bases in the middle. This CDR3 has 14 residues. As DNA, the CDR3 is TGTGCCAGCAGTTACCTCGACAGGAGCGATGGCTACACCTTC. This translates into CASSYLDRSDGYTF.

The chain uses TRBV5-6 and TRBJ1-1; perhaps TRBD1 as D (6 bases). This CDR3 is built from 16 residues. Germline lookup yields CDR1 SGHDT and CDR2 YYEEEE. V was shortened by 0 bases and J by 10 bases, with 22 bases between the two germline ends. DNA of the CDR3: TGTGCCAGCAGCTTGGGGTCGGCGGGGGCCTTGGGTGGAGCTTTCTTT. Residues: CASSLGSAGALGGAFF.

This clone was picked up a small number of times. The V gene is TRBV27, the J gene TRBJ2-7, with TRBD2 identical over 9 bases. The CDR3 has 16 amino acids. Germline-derived CDR1 and CDR2 are MNHEY and SMNVEV (reference sequence). V lost 3 bases and J lost 1; bases outside the gene matches: 7. The CDR3 DNA sequence: TGTGCCAGCAGTTTTTCGGCGGGAGGGCCGTCCTACGAGCAGTACTTC. Translation gives CASSFSAGGPSYEQYF.